This section outlines one TCR beta chain sequence together with its context. The CDR3 loop spans 15 amino acids. Germline V gene lookup returns CDR1 SGHRS and CDR2 YFSETQ. Germline trimming cut 3 bases from V and 2 bases from J; bases unmatched to any gene: 7. The sample belongs to a study of blood T cell repertoires in COVID-19. Study information: Samples representing acute and convalescent COVID-19 were sourced from the United States, Italy and Spain.

Study members were between about 18 and 89 years old and lived in some 26 US regions. Assay: immunoSEQ multiplex PCR; the TCRdb copy retains only in-frame clones and omits some. The table has 150,000 to 200,000 clones, 80% seen once; the top ten hold 4.5% to 7.5%. This sequence originates from a middle-aged man who had recovered from COVID-19. The V and J genes are TRBV5-1 and TRBJ1-2; TRBD1 matches 7 bases. Material: PBMCs or T cells enriched from blood (not recorded which). The CDR3 loop reads CASSSGQEINYGYTF. CDR3 nucleotides: TGCGCCAGCAGCTCTGGACAGGAGATCAACTATGGCTACACCTTC.